The subject of this entry is one TCR beta chain. Its specificity is unknown. Repertoires were generated with immunoSEQ multiplex PCR, while TCRdb's copy carries only in-frame clones and drops some. The data contain 30,000 to 35,000 clones, more than 75% of them singletons. Blood CD4+ CD25-low CD127-high conventional T cells supplied the genomic DNA template. The data stem from a study of regulatory and conventional T cells in RAG deficiency. With 4 bases removed from V and 4 bases from J, the gap between germline ends came to 17 bases. Germline V gene sequence: CDR1 SGHAT, CDR2 FQNNGV. This CDR3 comprises 15 residues. Study-wide points: Patient subsets had shorter CDR3s; Omenn Treg-Tconv overlap exceeded 85%. Omenn syndrome and CID/AS patients had around 100-fold fewer unique Treg TCR beta sequences, versus approximately 9.8-fold elsewhere.

A further study also used this sample, focusing on regulatory T cells. From that study: The primer mix had 52 TRBV and 13 TRBJ primers.

V is TRBV11-2 and J is TRBJ2-7; perhaps TRBD1 as D (6 bases). Sequencing was done on a sample of CD4+ effector T cells sorted from blood. This clonotype originated in a human donor in good health. CDR3: CASSSNRDKSYEQYF. The CDR3 bases are TGTGCCAGCAGCTCGAACCGGGACAAGTCATACGAGCAGTACTTC.